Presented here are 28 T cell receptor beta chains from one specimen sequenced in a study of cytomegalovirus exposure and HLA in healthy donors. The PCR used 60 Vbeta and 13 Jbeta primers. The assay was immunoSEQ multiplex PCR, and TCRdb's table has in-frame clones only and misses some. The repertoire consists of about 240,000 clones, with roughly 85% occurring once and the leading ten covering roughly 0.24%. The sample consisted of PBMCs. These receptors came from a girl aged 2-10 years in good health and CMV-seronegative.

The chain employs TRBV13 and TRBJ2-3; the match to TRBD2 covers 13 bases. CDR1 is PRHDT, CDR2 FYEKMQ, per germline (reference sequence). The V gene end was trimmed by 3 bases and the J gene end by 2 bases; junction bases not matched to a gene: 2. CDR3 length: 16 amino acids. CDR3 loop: CASSFTSGGATDTQYF. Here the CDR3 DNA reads TGTGCCAGCAGCTTCACTAGCGGGGGGGCCACAGATACGCAGTATTTT.

CDR3 DNA: TGTGCCAGCAGCTTAGGACTACAGGGGCCCGCGGGCTACACCTTC. Amino acid sequence: CASSLGLQGPAGYTF. V and J are TRBV7-9 and TRBJ1-2; the match to TRBD1 covers 7 bases. Germline V gene sequence: CDR1 SEHNR, CDR2 FQNEAQ (reference sequence). The junction had 10 bases not matched to a gene; V was cut back by 1 base and J by 8 bases. This CDR3 has 15 amino acids.

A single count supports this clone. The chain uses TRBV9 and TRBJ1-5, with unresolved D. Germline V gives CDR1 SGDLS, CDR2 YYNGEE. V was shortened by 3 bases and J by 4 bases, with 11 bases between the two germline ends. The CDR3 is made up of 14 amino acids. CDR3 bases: TGTGCCAGCAGCGCTACATGGGAGAATCAGCCCCAGCATTTT. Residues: CASSATWENQPQHF.

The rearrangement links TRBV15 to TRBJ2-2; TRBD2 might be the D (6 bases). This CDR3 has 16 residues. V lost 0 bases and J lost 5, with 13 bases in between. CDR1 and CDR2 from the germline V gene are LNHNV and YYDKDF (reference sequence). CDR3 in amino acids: CATSRESGDPTGELFF. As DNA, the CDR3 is TGTGCCACCAGCAGAGAATCGGGGGATCCGACCGGGGAGCTGTTTTTT.

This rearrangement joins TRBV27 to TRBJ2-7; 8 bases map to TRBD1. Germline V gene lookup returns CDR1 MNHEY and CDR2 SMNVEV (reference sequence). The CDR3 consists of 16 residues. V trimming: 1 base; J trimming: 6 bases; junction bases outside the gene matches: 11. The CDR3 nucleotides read TGTGCCAGCAGTTTATTGGTCGGACAGGGCAGGGCCGAGCAGTACTTC. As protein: CASSLLVGQGRAEQYF.

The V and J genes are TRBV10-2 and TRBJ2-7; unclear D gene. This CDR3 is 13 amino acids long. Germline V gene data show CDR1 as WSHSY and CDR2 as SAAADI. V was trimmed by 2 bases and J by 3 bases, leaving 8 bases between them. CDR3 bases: TGCGCCAGCAGTGAGGCGTTCGGCTACGAGCAGTACTTC. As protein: CASSEAFGYEQYF.

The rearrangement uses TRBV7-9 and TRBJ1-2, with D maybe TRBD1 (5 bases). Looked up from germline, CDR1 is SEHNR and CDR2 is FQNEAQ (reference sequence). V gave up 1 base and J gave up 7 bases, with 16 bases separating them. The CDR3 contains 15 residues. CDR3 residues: CASSLGRAPAGGYTF. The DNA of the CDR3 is TGTGCCAGCAGCTTAGGCAGGGCCCCAGCCGGTGGCTACACCTTC.

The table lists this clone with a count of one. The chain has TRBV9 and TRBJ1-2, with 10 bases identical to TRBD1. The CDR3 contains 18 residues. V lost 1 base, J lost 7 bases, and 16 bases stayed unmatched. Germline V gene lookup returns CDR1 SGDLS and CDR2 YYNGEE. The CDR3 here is CASSVQGQGKPLWIGYTF. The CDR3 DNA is TGTGCCAGCAGCGTACAGGGACAGGGGAAACCTCTATGGATTGGCTACACCTTC.

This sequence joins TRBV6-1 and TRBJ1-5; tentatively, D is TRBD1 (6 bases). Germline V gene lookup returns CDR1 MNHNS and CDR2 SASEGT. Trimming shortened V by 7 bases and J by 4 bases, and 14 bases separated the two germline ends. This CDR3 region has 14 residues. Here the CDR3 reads CASTLRGGNQPQHF. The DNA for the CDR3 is TGTGCCAGCACCCTGAGGGGGGGGAATCAGCCCCAGCATTTT.

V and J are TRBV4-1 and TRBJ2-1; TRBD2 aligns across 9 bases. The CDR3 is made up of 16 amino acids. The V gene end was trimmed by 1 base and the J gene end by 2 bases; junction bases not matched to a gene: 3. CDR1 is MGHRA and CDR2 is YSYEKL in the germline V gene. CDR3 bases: TGCGCCAGCAGCCAAGTTAGCGGGAGACCCTACAATGAGCAGTTCTTC. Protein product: CASSQVSGRPYNEQFF.

For the CDR3, the DNA is TGTGCCAGCAGCTTGGGGGGAAGCGGGAAAGCAGATACGCAGTATTTT. Protein sequence: CASSLGGSGKADTQYF. The chain links TRBV11-2 to TRBJ2-3; 7 nucleotides line up with TRBD2. Germline V gene lookup returns CDR1 SGHAT and CDR2 FQNNGV. This CDR3 region has 16 residues. V trimming: 3 bases; J trimming: 4 bases; junction bases outside the gene matches: 10.

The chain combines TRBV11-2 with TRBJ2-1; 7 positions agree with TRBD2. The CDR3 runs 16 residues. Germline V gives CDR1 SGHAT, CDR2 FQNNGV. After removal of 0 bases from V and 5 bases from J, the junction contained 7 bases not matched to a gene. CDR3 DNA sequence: TGTGCCAGCAGCTTAGATCAATGGGGGGGGAACAATGAGCAGTTCTTC. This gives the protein CASSLDQWGGNNEQFF.

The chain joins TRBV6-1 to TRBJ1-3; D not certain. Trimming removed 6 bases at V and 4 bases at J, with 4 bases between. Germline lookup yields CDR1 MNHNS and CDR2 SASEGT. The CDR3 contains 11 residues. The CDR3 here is CASRQGNTIYF. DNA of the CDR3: TGTGCCAGCAGACAGGGAAACACCATATATTTT.

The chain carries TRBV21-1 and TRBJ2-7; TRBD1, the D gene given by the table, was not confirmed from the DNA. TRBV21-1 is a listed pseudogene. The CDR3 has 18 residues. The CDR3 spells CASSKATTAQGGTYEQYF. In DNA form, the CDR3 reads TGTGCCAGCAGCAAAGCCACAACGGCCCAGGGGGGCACCTACGAGCAGTACTTC.

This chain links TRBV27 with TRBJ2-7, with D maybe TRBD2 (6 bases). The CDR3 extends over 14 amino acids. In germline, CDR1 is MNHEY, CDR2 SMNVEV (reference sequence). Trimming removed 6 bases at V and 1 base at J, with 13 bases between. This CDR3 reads CASSRTLASYEQYF. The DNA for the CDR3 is TGTGCCAGCAGCCGCACACTAGCTTCCTACGAGCAGTACTTC.

The CDR3 DNA reads TGCGCCAGCAGCCCGGAGTACACGCATGGCTACACCTTC. Its translation is CASSPEYTHGYTF. The genes are TRBV5-1 and TRBJ1-2, with D hard to call. Trimming pared 4 bases from V and 6 bases from J, leaving 13 bases between. CDR3 length: 13 residues. The germline V gene has CDR1 SGHRS and CDR2 YFSETQ.

In DNA form, the CDR3 reads TGTGCCAGCAGTGCCTGGACAGGGGGGAGTTACGAGCAGTACTTC. This encodes CASSAWTGGSYEQYF. This chain links TRBV6-1 with TRBJ2-7, with 10 positions matching TRBD1. Germline-derived CDR1 and CDR2 are MNHNS and SASEGT. The CDR3 has 15 residues. V trimming: 4 bases; J trimming: 4 bases; junction bases outside the gene matches: 7.

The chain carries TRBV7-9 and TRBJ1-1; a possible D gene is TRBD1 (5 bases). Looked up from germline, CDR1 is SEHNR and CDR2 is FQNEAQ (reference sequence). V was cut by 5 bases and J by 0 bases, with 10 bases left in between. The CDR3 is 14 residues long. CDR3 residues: CASSITGVNTEAFF. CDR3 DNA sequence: TGTGCCAGCAGCATTACAGGAGTGAACACTGAAGCTTTCTTT.

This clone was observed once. CDR3 amino acids: CASSTVRASWGYTF. CDR3 DNA: TGTGCCAGCAGCACTGTGCGGGCTTCTTGGGGCTACACCTTC. The chain couples TRBV5-8 to TRBJ1-2; D gene unclear. Trimming removed 4 bases from V and 8 bases from J, with 18 bases in between. Germline CDR1 reads SGHTS; CDR2 reads YDEGEE. The CDR3 length is 14 residues.

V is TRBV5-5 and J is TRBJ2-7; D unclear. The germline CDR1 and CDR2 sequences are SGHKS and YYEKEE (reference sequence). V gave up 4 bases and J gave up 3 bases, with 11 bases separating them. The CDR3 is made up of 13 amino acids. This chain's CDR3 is CASSTSTGYEQYF. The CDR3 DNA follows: TGTGCCAGCAGCACCAGTACGGGCTACGAGCAGTACTTC.

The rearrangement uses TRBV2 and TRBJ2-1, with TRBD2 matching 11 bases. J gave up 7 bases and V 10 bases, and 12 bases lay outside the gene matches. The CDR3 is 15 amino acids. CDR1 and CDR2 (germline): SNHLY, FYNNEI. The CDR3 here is CATCSGRVLQNEQFF. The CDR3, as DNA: TGTGCCACCTGTAGCGGGAGGGTTTTACAGAATGAGCAGTTCTTC.

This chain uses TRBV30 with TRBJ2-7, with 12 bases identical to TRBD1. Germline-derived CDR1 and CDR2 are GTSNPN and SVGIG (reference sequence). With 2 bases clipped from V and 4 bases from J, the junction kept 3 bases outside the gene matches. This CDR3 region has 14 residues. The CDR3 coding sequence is TGTGCCTGGAGTTTGGGACAGGGGGCATACGAGCAGTACTTC. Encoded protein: CAWSLGQGAYEQYF.

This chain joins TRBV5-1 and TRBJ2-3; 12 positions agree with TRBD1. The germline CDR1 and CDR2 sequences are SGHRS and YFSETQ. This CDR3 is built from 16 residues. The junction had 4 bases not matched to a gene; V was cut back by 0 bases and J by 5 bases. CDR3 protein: CASSLDGTGGGDTQYF. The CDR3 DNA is TGCGCCAGCAGCTTGGATGGGACAGGGGGCGGAGATACGCAGTATTTT.

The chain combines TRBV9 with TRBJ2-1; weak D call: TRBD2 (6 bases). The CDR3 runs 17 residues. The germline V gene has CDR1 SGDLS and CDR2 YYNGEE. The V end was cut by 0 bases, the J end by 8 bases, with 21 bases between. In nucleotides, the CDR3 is TGTGCCAGCAGCGTAGAAGGAGGGCGGGCTATACTTGATGAGCAGTTCTTC. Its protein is CASSVEGGRAILDEQFF.

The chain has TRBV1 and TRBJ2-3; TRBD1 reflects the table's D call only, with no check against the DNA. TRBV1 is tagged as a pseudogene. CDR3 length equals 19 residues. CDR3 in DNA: TGCACCAGCAGCCATAGTAGGCGTGGGCACCTCCACCGCACAGATACGCAGTATTTT. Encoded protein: CTSSHSRRGHLHRTDTQYF.

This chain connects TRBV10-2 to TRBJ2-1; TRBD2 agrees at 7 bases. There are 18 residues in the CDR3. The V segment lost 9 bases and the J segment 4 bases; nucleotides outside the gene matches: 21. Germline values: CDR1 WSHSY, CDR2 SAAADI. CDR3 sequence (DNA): TGCGCCAGGAGAACCCACTCGATCAAGCGGGGCCGGTACAATGAGCAGTTCTTC. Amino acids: CARRTHSIKRGRYNEQFF.

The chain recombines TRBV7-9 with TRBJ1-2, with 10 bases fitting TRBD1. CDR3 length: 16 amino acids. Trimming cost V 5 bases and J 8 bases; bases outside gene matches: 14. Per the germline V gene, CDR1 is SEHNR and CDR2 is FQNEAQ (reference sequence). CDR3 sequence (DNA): TGTGCCAGCAGCGACAGGGGGCGCATAAGCTCAGGAGGCTACACCTTC. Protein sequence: CASSDRGRISSGGYTF.

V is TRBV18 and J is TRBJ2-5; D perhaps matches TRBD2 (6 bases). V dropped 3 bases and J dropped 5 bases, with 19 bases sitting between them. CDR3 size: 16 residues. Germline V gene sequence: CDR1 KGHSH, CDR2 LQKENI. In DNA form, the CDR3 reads TGTGCCAGCTCACCGATGGCAGGGACTGTTGTGGAGACCCAGTACTTC. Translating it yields CASSPMAGTVVETQYF.